Each of the 30 T cell receptor beta chains below was sequenced from the same sample in a study of T cells in Graves' hyperthyroidism and ophthalmopathy. TCR beta CDR3 sequences were amplified from RNA transcripts. HTBI primers were the set used in a first-round RT-PCR of the TCR CDR3. TCRdb re-called the multiplex PCR reads through MiXCR, storing one row per CDR3 protein. The sample includes fewer than 350,000 distinct CDR3 sequences, approximately 13% seen only once; the top ten take roughly 7.9%. The sequencing sample was made of blood. The source is a woman in her 40s with Graves' hyperthyroidism.

The table lists this clonotype with many counts. This chain links TRBV28 with TRBJ2-1, with D possibly being TRBD1 (5 bases). Germline values: CDR1 MDHEN, CDR2 SYDVKM. Trimming cost V 3 bases and J 1 base, with 10 bases left between them. CDR3 length: 15 residues. For the CDR3, the DNA is TGTGCCAGCAGTTTTTCGGCAGGGTCCTACAATGAGCAGTTCTTC. Its translation is CASSFSAGSYNEQFF. Together with reference TRBV28 and TRBJ2-1, the CDR3 gives the full variable domain: DVKVTQSSRYLVKRTGEKVFLECVQDMDHENMFWYRQDPGLGLRLIYFSYDVKMKEKGDIPEGYSVSREKKERFSLILESASTNQTSMYLCASSFSAGSYNEQFFGPGTRLTVL.

This clonotype showed up many times. The V call is TRBV20-1, the J call TRBJ1-2; D gene ambiguous. The CDR3 consists of 13 residues. The germline V gene has CDR1 DFQATT and CDR2 SNEGSKA (reference sequence). Trimming removed 0 bases at V and 4 bases at J, with 9 bases between. The CDR3 DNA reads as TGCAGTGCTAGAGATGAATTGGGCTATGGCTACACCTTC. The encoded protein is CSARDELGYGYTF.

The rearrangement links TRBV19 to TRBJ2-2; 11 positions match TRBD1. Germline-derived CDR1 and CDR2 are LNHDA and SQIVND (reference sequence). The CDR3 runs to 17 residues. The J segment lost 3 bases and the V segment lost 5 bases, leaving 8 bases of the junction unmatched. The CDR3 DNA reads TGTGCCAGTAGTCCTAGGACAGGGGGCTATGACACCGGGGAGCTGTTTTTT. As protein: CASSPRTGGYDTGELFF.

There are many counts of this clonotype. The chain is built from TRBV6-2 or TRBV6-3 and TRBJ1-5, with D maybe TRBD1 (5 bases). The CDR3 is made up of 16 amino acids. Germline V CDR1 and CDR2: MNHEY, SVGEGT. V lost 8 bases and J 0 bases, leaving 17 bases between the germline ends. The CDR3 bases are TGTGCCAGCTTCCCCCGAAGCAGGGATAGCAATCAGCCCCAGCATTTT. Residues: CASFPRSRDSNQPQHF.

This clonotype was seen ten or more times. The chain has TRBV6-2 or TRBV6-3 and TRBJ2-1, with D tentatively TRBD2 (5 bases). This CDR3 region has 15 residues. Trimming removed 6 bases at V and 2 bases at J, with 14 bases between. The V gene's germline CDR1 is MNHEY and CDR2 SVGEGT. CDR3 DNA sequence: TGTGCCAGCAGACCCAGCGGCTCGACCTACAATGAGCAGTTCTTC. Protein product: CASRPSGSTYNEQFF.

This clonotype was picked up a small number of times. This chain joins TRBV3-1 and TRBJ1-1; the D is unclear. Germline V gene sequence: CDR1 LGHDT, CDR2 YNNKEL (reference sequence). The CDR3 is 12 amino acids. Trimming left V 4 bases short and J 6 bases short, with 9 bases between. This CDR3 is CASSPYGAEAFF. Written as DNA, the CDR3 is TGTGCCAGCAGCCCCTACGGGGCTGAAGCTTTCTTT.

The genes are TRBV29-1 and TRBJ2-7; unclear D gene. The ends were cut back, 4 bases at V and 4 bases at J, with 11 bases in the middle. CDR1 is SQVTM, CDR2 ANQGSEA, per germline. The CDR3 consists of 12 residues. Here the CDR3 DNA reads TGCAGCGTTGTGGTTCGGCTTTACGAGCAGTACTTC. It translates to CSVVVRLYEQYF.

This clonotype was seen a handful of times. This rearrangement joins TRBV30 to TRBJ1-5; 7 nucleotides align to TRBD1. The CDR3 has 16 residues. Unmatched junction bases numbered 9, after V lost 2 bases and J lost 2 bases. Per the germline V gene, CDR1 is GTSNPN and CDR2 is SVGIG (reference sequence). This chain's CDR3 is CAWSPRPGQRNQPQHF. Here the CDR3 DNA reads TGTGCCTGGAGTCCAAGACCGGGACAGCGCAATCAGCCCCAGCATTTT.

Many counts were recorded for this clonotype. The rearrangement links TRBV30 to TRBJ1-1; D gene ambiguous. V lost 5 bases and J 1 base, leaving 8 bases between the germline ends. The germline V gene encodes CDR1 GTSNPN and CDR2 SVGIG (reference sequence). This CDR3 has 12 amino acids. CDR3 sequence: CAWRPGNTEAFF. For the CDR3, the DNA is TGTGCCTGGCGCCCCGGGAACACTGAAGCTTTCTTT. Full variable domain (missing parts from reference TRBV30 and TRBJ1-1): SQTIHQWPATLVQPVGSPLSLECTVEGTSNPNLYWYRQAAGRGLQLLFYSVGIGQISSEVPQNLSASRPQDRQFILSSKKLLLSDSGFYLCAWRPGNTEAFFGQGTRLTVV.

The CDR3 spells CSARVIRDRGEKLFF. DNA for the CDR3: TGCAGTGCTAGAGTGATCCGGGACAGGGGTGAAAAACTGTTTTTT. The chain couples TRBV20-1 to TRBJ1-4; TRBD1 aligns across 10 bases. The CDR3 spans 15 residues. From germline, CDR1 is DFQATT and CDR2 SNEGSKA (reference sequence). Unmatched junction bases numbered 6, after V lost 1 base and J lost 7 bases.

V and J are TRBV7-2 and TRBJ2-7; 10 positions agree with TRBD1. V lost 5 bases and J lost 6; bases outside the gene matches: 10. Germline loops: CDR1 SGHTA, CDR2 FQGNSA. The CDR3 contains 15 residues. The CDR3 DNA reads TGTGCCAGCAGCCTGATGCGGACAGGGGGTGGCGAGCAGTACTTC. Translated: CASSLMRTGGGEQYF.

This sequence joins TRBV12-3 or TRBV12-4 and TRBJ2-4; D ambiguous. The CDR3 sequence is 16 residues long. V shed 3 bases and J shed 4 bases, with 16 bases lying between them. DNA of the CDR3: TGTGCCAGCAGTTTTCGATCCCTGACCCGGAAAAACATTCAGTACTTC. This sequence encodes CASSFRSLTRKNIQYF.

This clonotype showed up just a few times. The chain employs TRBV6-1 and TRBJ2-3; no reliable D call. From germline, CDR1 is MNHNS and CDR2 SASEGT. V shed 7 bases and J shed 0 bases, with 8 bases lying between them. The CDR3 has 13 residues. CDR3 region: CASTASSTDTQYF. The CDR3 region has the DNA TGTGCCAGCACAGCTTCTAGCACAGATACGCAGTATTTT.

This clonotype has only a few counts. The V and J genes are TRBV19 and TRBJ2-4; D is uncertain. CDR1 is LNHDA, CDR2 SQIVND, per germline (reference sequence). The V gene lost 3 bases and the J gene lost 0 bases, with 18 bases spanning the gap. The CDR3 consists of 18 residues. CDR3 residues: CASSIWQVKYTAKNIQYF. The CDR3 nucleotides are TGTGCCAGTAGTATCTGGCAGGTTAAGTACACAGCCAAAAACATTCAGTACTTC.

DNA for the CDR3: TGCGCCAGCAGCCCCGGACGGTCTGGGGCCAACGTCCTGACTTTC. Its translation: CASSPGRSGANVLTF. This rearrangement joins TRBV4-1 to TRBJ2-6; no clear D gene. The V end was cut by 4 bases, the J end by 1 base, with 8 bases between. The V gene's germline CDR1 is MGHRA and CDR2 YSYEKL. The CDR3 covers 15 residues.

This chain links TRBV6-1 with TRBJ1-4; weak D call: TRBD1 (5 bases). CDR3 size: 12 residues. CDR1 and CDR2 from the germline V gene are MNHNS and SASEGT. V shed 10 bases and J shed 6 bases, with 12 bases lying between them. This CDR3 reads CATRDYYEKLFF. CDR3 nucleotides: TGTGCCACCCGGGACTACTATGAAAAACTGTTTTTT.

This clonotype was seen more than once but under ten times. The chain recombines TRBV29-1 with TRBJ2-7; D unclear. This CDR3 region has 12 residues. The V gene lost 6 bases and the J gene lost 7 bases, with 16 bases spanning the gap. CDR1 and CDR2 (germline): SQVTM, ANQGSEA. As DNA, the CDR3 is TGCAGCGTCTCGGTGACACGTGAAGAGCAGTACTTC. Translating gives CSVSVTREEQYF.

Turning to this clonotype: A much larger clone differs from this one at a single base, so this may be a read error. V gene TRBV6-2 or TRBV6-3 combines with J gene TRBJ2-3; TRBD2 agrees at 7 bases. Germline assignment: CDR1 MNHEY and CDR2 SVGEGT. The CDR3 has 18 amino acids. Losses at the gene ends were 0 bases for V and 4 bases for J; bases not matched to a gene: 13. CDR3: CASSYSTAAGEGPDTQYF. The DNA of the CDR3 is TGTGCCAGCAGTTACTCTACTGCGGCGGGAGAGGGCCCAGATACGCAGTATTTT.

Many counts were recorded for this clonotype. CDR3 region: CASRKSGSFKAFF. The CDR3 DNA reads as TGTGCCAGCAGAAAGTCGGGGTCGTTTAAGGCTTTCTTT. V gene TRBV12-3 or TRBV12-4 combines with J gene TRBJ1-1; no reliable D call. V was cut by 6 bases and J by 11 bases, with 19 bases left in between. The CDR3 totals 13 residues.

This clonotype was found many times. The chain employs TRBV2 and TRBJ1-6, with 9 bases that match TRBD1. The CDR3 spans 15 residues. Per the germline V gene, CDR1 is SNHLY and CDR2 is FYNNEI. The junction had 7 bases not matched to a gene; V was cut back by 4 bases and J by 9 bases. DNA for the CDR3: TGTGCCAGCAGTGGCAGCGGGACAGGGTCTTCACCCCTCCACTTT. Residues: CASSGSGTGSSPLHF. The full variable domain, its missing parts supplied by reference TRBV2 and TRBJ1-6, is EPEVTQTPSHQVTQMGQEVILRCVPISNHLYFYWYRQILGQKVEFLVSFYNNEISEKSEIFDDQFSVERPDGSNFTLKIRSTKLEDSAMYFCASSGSGTGSSPLHFGNGTRLTVT.

V gene TRBV2 combines with J gene TRBJ2-3; perhaps TRBD2 as D (6 bases). V was shortened by 10 bases and J by 3 bases, with 20 bases between the two germline ends. Germline CDR1 reads SNHLY; CDR2 reads FYNNEI. The CDR3 has 15 residues. CDR3 in DNA: TGTGCCACCTCTTCCCGGGAGCGAGGGACAGATACGCAGTATTTT. It specifies CATSSRERGTDTQYF.

This clonotype was counted ten times or more. The J gene is TRBJ1-1, the V gene TRBV27, with D perhaps TRBD1 (6 bases). Germline V lookup: CDR1 MNHEY, CDR2 SMNVEV (reference sequence). The CDR3 has 11 amino acids. V lost 6 bases and J 9 bases, leaving 11 bases between the germline ends. CDR3 coding DNA: TGTGCCAGCAGCCAGGGGCGTCAAGCTTTCTTT. This gives the protein CASSQGRQAFF.

The table lists this clonotype with many counts. The rearrangement uses TRBV6-1 and TRBJ1-5, with D possibly TRBD1 on 6 matching bases. Per germline, CDR1 MNHNS and CDR2 SASEGT. The CDR3 is made up of 16 amino acids. Trimming pared 3 bases from V and 1 base from J, leaving 13 bases between. CDR3 sequence reads: CASSDEAGESNQPQHF. In nucleotides, the CDR3 is TGTGCCAGCAGTGATGAGGCAGGGGAAAGCAATCAGCCCCAGCATTTT.

This clonotype has a count of ten or more. This chain joins TRBV7-3 and TRBJ2-1, with 8 bases lining up with TRBD1. CDR1 is SGHTA and CDR2 is FQGTGA in the germline V gene. Losses at the gene ends were 5 bases for V and 4 bases for J; bases not matched to a gene: 1. This CDR3 region has 13 residues. CDR3 nucleotide sequence: TGTGCCAGCAGCCAGGGGGCTTACAATGAGCAGTTCTTC. Translated: CASSQGAYNEQFF.

The table lists this clonotype with many counts. The chain employs TRBV6-1 and TRBJ2-7, with 11 bases identical to TRBD2. J was trimmed by 6 bases and V by 8 bases; bases with no gene match: 6. The length of the CDR3 is 13 residues. CDR1 MNHNS and CDR2 SASEGT come from the germline V gene. This CDR3 is CASGRTSGSEQYF. The CDR3 DNA reads as TGTGCCAGCGGGCGCACTAGCGGGAGCGAGCAGTACTTC.

This clonotype appeared many times. DNA for the CDR3: TGTGCCAGCAGTACCAACCGGGACAGGCCTAACTATGGCTACACCTTC. Translation gives CASSTNRDRPNYGYTF. The V and J genes are TRBV12-3 or TRBV12-4 and TRBJ1-2; TRBD1 agrees at 8 bases. Unmatched junction bases numbered 8, after V lost 5 bases and J lost 0 bases. The CDR3 consists of 16 residues.

Ten or more counts support this clonotype. The V and J genes are TRBV6-5 and TRBJ1-1, with D maybe TRBD1 (5 bases). The germline CDR1 and CDR2 sequences are MNHEY and SVGAGI. The CDR3 consists of 14 residues. Trimming pared 1 base from V and 2 bases from J, leaving 8 bases between. The CDR3 reads CASSYWGRNTEAFF. CDR3 sequence (DNA): TGTGCCAGCAGTTACTGGGGCAGAAACACTGAAGCTTTCTTT.

This clonotype was counted at least ten times. This chain uses TRBV3-1 with TRBJ2-7, with TRBD2 matching over 8 bases. V trimming: 4 bases; J trimming: 0 bases; junction bases outside the gene matches: 8. CDR3 length: 16 residues. The V gene's germline CDR1 is LGHDT and CDR2 YNNKEL (reference sequence). CDR3 DNA sequence: TGTGCCAGCAGCCGTGGACTAGCTCGGAGCTCCTACGAGCAGTACTTC. It yields the protein CASSRGLARSSYEQYF.

This clonotype came up many times. The chain recombines TRBV28 with TRBJ1-2; 8 bases fit TRBD1. The CDR3 runs to 14 residues. Germline V gene sequence: CDR1 MDHEN, CDR2 SYDVKM. J was trimmed by 4 bases and V by 8 bases; bases with no gene match: 9. The CDR3 nucleotides are TGTGCCAGCGGTAGACAGGGGTCCCTCTATGGCTACACCTTC. This sequence encodes CASGRQGSLYGYTF.

This clonotype appeared a single time. A much larger clone is a single base away; this may be a read error. This chain uses TRBV7-9 with TRBJ2-1, with D possibly TRBD2 on 7 matching bases. The DNA matches TRBJ2-7 better at its end, which makes the J call doubtful. This CDR3 region has 16 residues. The germline gives CDR1 SEHNR, CDR2 FQNEAQ (reference sequence). The CDR3 DNA sequence: TGTGCCAGCACCCCCCCGGGGGGCCGGTCCTACAATGAGCAGTACTTC. It translates to CASTPPGGRSYNEQYF.